This TCR beta chain appears in the sequencing data of a study of T cells in narcolepsy. Study results and caveats: Autoreactive clonotypes reportedly recurred in blood of same and different patients, not controls. Autoreactive clone sequences were missing from some blood memory CD4+ repertoires. Comparing one patient's CSF and blood CD4+ clonotypes highlighted HCRT- and TRIB2-specific autoreactive clonotypes.

This table comes from immunoSEQ multiplex PCR, and its TCRdb copy is limited to in-frame clones, with some not included. The sample has around 18,000 clones, 70% to 90% seen once. Concerning this clone: Its antigen is currently unknown.

Germline V CDR1 and CDR2: SEHNR, FQNEAQ (reference sequence). This CDR3 spans 13 amino acids. V was trimmed by 5 bases and J by 6 bases, leaving 12 bases between them. The source of this sequence is a human donor in good health. This chain links TRBV7-9 with TRBJ2-3; D may be TRBD1 (5 bases). The specimen was memory (CD45RA-) CD4+ T cells from blood. The CDR3 bases are TGTGCCAGCAGCCCAGGGCGGCGGGATACGCAGTATTTT. Its protein product is CASSPGRRDTQYF.